The rows below give T cell receptor beta chains drawn from one sample of a study of beta chain features in type 1 diabetes. Profiled with immunoSEQ multiplex PCR; TCRdb holds only in-frame clones, not every one. The sample has around 250,000 clones; around 14% are singletons. Sequenced sample: naive CD4+ T cells from blood. These receptors all stem from a man under 40 with type 1 diabetes. Both conserved end residues are trimmed from each CDR3.

CDR3aa	v_gene	j_gene
ATGQVASYEQY	TRBV6-1	TRBJ2-7
ASSEGSGIQY	TRBV6-1	TRBJ2-4
ASSLVGGGLYEQY	TRBV5-1	TRBJ2-7
ASSPDSATNEKLF	TRBV18	TRBJ1-4
ASSQDNGGMNTEAF	TRBV4-1	TRBJ1-1
SVRLTVNTEAF	TRBV29-1	TRBJ1-1
ASSPKWAYEQF	TRBV9	TRBJ2-1
ASSKGGRNTGELF	TRBV21-1	TRBJ2-2
ASSLGGTGEQF	TRBV5-6	TRBJ2-1
AISRDTDGYT	TRBV10-3	TRBJ1-2
ASSIQGAAEKLF	TRBV7-2	TRBJ1-4
ASSEGVRVNTEAF	TRBV2	TRBJ1-1
ASTSTSGRHEQY	TRBV25-1	TRBJ2-7
ASSPRSPSGYEQY	TRBV21-1	TRBJ2-7
AWKAGVLSDTQY	TRBV30	TRBJ2-3
ASSIDRGLVQPQH	TRBV19	TRBJ1-5
ASSFRGAGELF	TRBV5-1	TRBJ2-2
ASSLVGDKPFEQY	TRBV5-1	TRBJ2-7
ASPLAGACEQY	TRBV6-5	TRBJ2-7
ASSPQRAEQF	TRBV18	TRBJ2-1
AWVGQGPTYEQY	TRBV30	TRBJ2-7
ASSLQTAGEKLF	TRBV5-1	TRBJ1-4
ASSPPTSRYNEQF	TRBV18	TRBJ2-1
AWSFSRNSNQPQH	TRBV30	TRBJ1-5
ASSHLGQGYEQY	TRBV7-9	TRBJ2-7
AISGQNYGYT	TRBV10-3	TRBJ1-2
ASSSAAGGYT	TRBV6-5	TRBJ1-2
ASSIGGAKETQY	TRBV19	TRBJ2-5
AITVSSGGPYEQY	TRBV10-3	TRBJ2-7
ASSGTETSYNSPLH	TRBV4-1	TRBJ1-6
AWDPGQYYGYT	TRBV30	TRBJ1-2
ASSPVTQY	TRBV2	TRBJ2-3
AWRVDSNQPQH	TRBV30	TRBJ1-5
ARAGPSNEQF	TRBV12-5	TRBJ2-1
ASSPGGTGIGEQF	TRBV28	TRBJ2-1
ASTIWAANTEAF	TRBV13	TRBJ1-1
ASRIQSSYNEQF	TRBV6-1	TRBJ2-1
SVSSGENTEAF	TRBV29-1	TRBJ1-1
ASSYMRGGRDTQY	TRBV5-8	TRBJ2-3
ASSWGQGGTDTQY	TRBV5-1	TRBJ2-3
ASSVVAGSYNEQF	TRBV9	TRBJ2-1
ASSEAGAGKNIQY	TRBV2	TRBJ2-4
ASSPRLAVEADTEAF	TRBV18	TRBJ1-1
ASSLVRGAGAGEGYT	TRBV5-4	TRBJ1-2